Included here is one TCR beta chain sequence, with context. The antigen this receptor binds is unknown. It has no much larger one-base neighbor in the sample; base qualities were not kept. CD8 naive samples were CD45RO-negative cells positively selected for CCR7, giving a CD45RA+CCR7+ population that excluded TemRA cells. Donors were healthy HIV-negative adults with no recently reported acute infections or vaccinations. All donors were Caucasian adults living in Nashville, Tennessee, USA. Blood was obtained by leukapheresis, after which PBMCs were separated by Ficoll-Histopaque density gradient centrifugation and cryopreserved in liquid nitrogen vapor phase. Analytical flow cytometry was used to check the purity and quantity of every magnetically sorted T cell population. Each sorted fraction had its genomic DNA isolated and then quantified by UV absorbance on a Nanodrop 2000c. V is shortened by 5 bases, J by 6 bases, and the region joining them spans 12 bases. Sequences SEHNR (CDR1) and FQNEAQ (CDR2) are obtained from the germline V gene (reference sequence). The CDR3 runs 13 amino acids, cysteine and phenylalanine included. Only the CDR3 DNA is retained, 39 bases long and in frame from the first base.

This record belongs to a study of shared clonotypes between healthy human individuals (dated by TCRdb to 2020 to 2022). Regarding the research as a whole: A couple of women and a few men aged 18 to 49 years were included in the cohort. For each donor, CD4 naive and CD4 memory were each given three plates, CD8 naive was given two plates, and CD8 memory was given one plate. To estimate repertoire size and how much clonotypes are shared between individuals, the study performed deep sequencing of blood TCR repertoires from roughly five healthy adults. Libraries were prepared and TCR repertoires were sequenced by different laboratories using diverse techniques, in order to increase sequencing depth and limit assay-specific biases. Each donor's leukapheresis produced roughly between roughly 0.85 and 10 billion PBMCs.

TCR CDR3 regions were amplified from genomic DNA by multiplex PCR using the deep immunoSEQ assay. For each cell subset, the extracted genomic DNA was distributed evenly across all wells of several immunoSEQ 96-well plates, and each plate served as one replicate. For sorted subsets, each replicate PCR was loaded with around 200 ng genomic DNA, equivalent to approximately 27,000 T cell genomes. The purified libraries were quantified using a Qubit 3.0 fluorometer, sized with a Bioanalyzer 2100, and then quantified again using the KAPA Library Quantification kit. Every immunoSEQ 96-well plate was sequenced on a separate single-read 150-cycle Illumina NextSeq 550 flow cell. As for the authors' bioinformatics: The immunoSEQ output contained only junctional sequences without quality scores, so filtering could not match that applied to full-length reads. Sequences were annotated with PyIR, a Python wrapper for IgBLAST v1.9, using IMGT germline references to assign V/J genes and CDR3. Any read was removed if the V/J assignment was weak (E-value above 1e-6), the CDR3 was missing, or the read contained stop codons, out-of-frame junctions, or ambiguous translated residues. A V3J clonotype was defined by an identical inferred V gene, J gene, and CDR3 amino acid sequence. Percentage overlap between repertoires was calculated by dividing the number of shared unique clonotypes by the size of the smaller repertoire. Three approaches were used to assess repertoire richness: RTK rarefaction, the Chao1 estimator, and Recon v2.1 estimates of unobserved clonotypes. For all TCRbeta clonotypes obtained by the gDNA method from a few donors, generation probabilities were computed with OLGA. The clones in this table, taken by TCRdb from immuneACCESS, are in-frame only. Not every clone is retained; where verified, under half of the shortfall comes from an unresolved V gene, and the cause of the rest is unknown. Clonal size and the V and J genes are those of that table, whereas D and trimming came from the DNA. Within this sample are 800,000 to 950,000 clones, with around 96% of them counted one time only. The ten largest clones represent about 0.25% of the sample.

Paper-wide results and their limitations: Naive subsets generally had larger estimated clonotype richness than memory subsets did. Because the study included a small number of donors, the genetic and exposure-history diversity represented was limited. Incomplete sequencing was indicated by rarefaction of sorted-subset datasets, despite the large sequencing depth. Clonotypes shared by all four sorted-subset donors showed higher generation probabilities than non-shared clonotypes. Pairwise subsampling indicated that sequencing depth was expected to affect the degree of clonotype sharing among donors. Approximately 5% of naive CD4, 3% to 4% of naive CD8, 2.3% of memory CD4, and 0.4% of memory CD8 clonotypes were shared across a few donors. Only blood was sampled, and tissue TCR repertoires likely differ from those in blood.

The sequence derives from a man aged 30 to 39 in good health. Sequencing was done on a sample of naive CD8+ T cells sorted from blood. Per the publication, the cell subset or site label means: CD45RA+CCR7+. The receptor chain draws on TRBV7-9 and TRBJ2-3, with the D gene call left open. The nucleotide sequence is given as TGTGCCAGCAGCCACCCCTTTGGGGATACGCAGTATTTT. This sequence encodes CASSHPFGDTQYF.